This TCR beta chain was sequenced for a study of blood T cell repertoires in COVID-19. Overall study: Sources were T cells, B-cell-depleted T cells, or PBMCs; the material itself was cDNA or gDNA.

Per the authors' pipeline: Reference gene primer amplification in the assay estimated nucleated cell counts. Clones were sequenced by immunoSEQ multiplex PCR, and TCRdb holds only the in-frame ones, with some missing. That table gives V, J and clone size, and the DNA gave D and trimming. The data hold over 85,000 clones, with more than 75% observed a single time. The germline gives CDR1 SNHLY, CDR2 FYNNEI. The CDR3 totals 14 residues. V lost 9 bases, J lost 0 bases, and 12 bases lay in between. The sample consisted of peripheral blood. The receptor was isolated from a man aged 35 to 55 with acute or convalescent COVID-19. The chain is built from TRBV2 and TRBJ1-5; no firm D call. The CDR3 nucleotides are TGTGCCAGTTTGGAAAACTATAGCAATCAGCCCCAGCATTTT. This sequence encodes CASLENYSNQPQHF.